This entry lists 21 T cell receptor beta chains sequenced from one sample in a study of control samples from healthy donors and cancer patients. Sequencing used immunoSEQ multiplex PCR; TCRdb keeps in-frame clones, though not all of them. The sample lists 75,000 to 100,000 clones; about nine tenths were seen once. Sequencing input: blood. Receptor source: a man aged 50-60 years in good health.

This clone has a single count. The chain uses TRBV27 and TRBJ2-3; D assignment may be TRBD1 or TRBD2 (7 bases each). V was pared by 7 bases and J by 6 bases, with 14 bases between. The CDR3 is made up of 13 amino acids. The germline V gene encodes CDR1 MNHEY and CDR2 SMNVEV (reference sequence). Here the CDR3 DNA reads TGTGCCAGCACCGACAGGGAGGGGGATACGCAGTATTTT. Translated, it gives CASTDREGDTQYF.

The chain has TRBV10-3 and TRBJ2-4; 9 positions match TRBD2. Germline assignment: CDR1 ENHRY and CDR2 SYGVKD. The J segment lost 5 bases and the V segment lost 5 bases, leaving 7 bases of the junction unmatched. The CDR3 is made up of 15 amino acids. The DNA for the CDR3 is TGTGCCATCAGTCGCGTAGCGGGGGCAGAAAACATTCAGTACTTC. Amino acids: CAISRVAGAENIQYF.

V and J are TRBV5-1 and TRBJ2-1; no definite D call. Looked up from germline, CDR1 is SGHRS and CDR2 is YFSETQ. The CDR3 covers 15 residues. V shed 4 bases and J shed 2 bases, with 13 bases lying between them. The DNA of the CDR3 is TGCGCCAGCAGCCCAGACGGAATCACCTACAATGAGCAGTTCTTC. Residues: CASSPDGITYNEQFF.

The rearrangement links TRBV29-1 to TRBJ2-3, with 7 bases identical to TRBD1. The trim removed 1 base at V and 2 bases at J, leaving 12 bases unmatched. Germline V gene data show CDR1 as SQVTM and CDR2 as ANQGSEA. This CDR3 spans 17 amino acids. The chain's CDR3 is CSVEGDRDSYTTDTQYF. CDR3 coding DNA: TGCAGCGTTGAAGGTGACCGGGACAGTTATACCACAGATACGCAGTATTTT.

The chain joins TRBV5-1 to TRBJ2-3; 11 nucleotides align to TRBD2. Germline CDR1 and CDR2: SGHRS and YFSETQ. The CDR3 consists of 15 residues. V gave up 3 bases and J gave up 5 bases; unmatched junction bases: 5. CDR3: CASSSVGTSGDTQYF. In DNA form, the CDR3 reads TGCGCCAGCAGCTCAGTGGGGACTAGCGGAGATACGCAGTATTTT.

The chain is built from TRBV10-3 and TRBJ2-7; 9 bases map to TRBD2. Germline V gene sequence: CDR1 ENHRY, CDR2 SYGVKD. This CDR3 has 16 residues. V was pared by 6 bases and J by 0 bases, with 9 bases of the junction left unmatched. The CDR3 DNA follows: TGTGCCATCAGATCTGCTAGCGGGGCAGTCTCCTACGAGCAGTACTTC. This sequence encodes CAIRSASGAVSYEQYF.

The rearrangement joins TRBV12-3 or TRBV12-4 to TRBJ2-2; no firm D call. The CDR3 consists of 13 residues. V lost 2 bases, J lost 6 bases, and 7 bases lay in between. In nucleotides, the CDR3 is TGTGCCAGCAGTTTATGGGGTGCCGGGGAGCTGTTTTTT. Translation gives CASSLWGAGELFF.

The J gene is TRBJ1-1, the V gene TRBV2, with 8 bases lining up with TRBD1. Germline V gene sequence: CDR1 SNHLY, CDR2 FYNNEI. Trimming removed 6 bases from V and 7 bases from J; junction bases left unmatched: 10. The CDR3 contains 14 residues. The CDR3 spells CASSGTGGRHEAFF. The CDR3 bases are TGTGCCAGCAGCGGTACAGGGGGAAGGCATGAAGCTTTCTTT.

The chain links TRBV29-1 to TRBJ1-1, with D perhaps matching TRBD1 (6 bases). Trimming took off 0 bases at V and 3 bases at J, with 14 bases between the two ends. The CDR3 loop spans 15 amino acids. Germline values: CDR1 SQVTM, CDR2 ANQGSEA. The CDR3 nucleotides read TGCAGCGTTGAAGACCCCATGGCAGGGGACACTGAAGCTTTCTTT. Its translation is CSVEDPMAGDTEAFF.

This rearrangement joins TRBV5-6 to TRBJ1-1; TRBD1 aligns across 12 bases. The V gene's germline CDR1 is SGHDT and CDR2 YYEEEE. V was clipped by 2 bases and J by 5 bases; unmatched bases: 7. This CDR3 spans 16 amino acids. The CDR3 DNA sequence: TGTGCCAGCAGCTTTGGGACAGGGGGCGCCTTAACTGAAGCTTTCTTT. Protein: CASSFGTGGALTEAFF. The complete variable domain, with remaining parts taken from reference TRBV5-6 and TRBJ1-1, reads DAGVTQSPTHLIKTRGQQVTLRCSPKSGHDTVSWYQQALGQGPQFIFQYYEEEERQRGNFPDRFSGHQFPNYSSELNVNALLLGDSALYLCASSFGTGGALTEAFFGQGTRLTVV.

The V call is TRBV24-1, the J call TRBJ2-1; 7 bases fit TRBD1. In germline, CDR1 is KGHDR, CDR2 SFDVKD. J was trimmed by 7 bases and V by 2 bases; bases with no gene match: 1. The CDR3 runs to 13 residues. The CDR3 coding sequence is TGTGCCACCAGTGATTCGGGACAGAATGAGCAGTTCTTC. It specifies CATSDSGQNEQFF.

By sample fraction, this clone is medium-sized. The chain uses TRBV18 and TRBJ2-7; 12 bases map to TRBD1. Trimming removed 4 bases from V and 4 bases from J; junction bases left unmatched: 2. The germline V gene encodes CDR1 KGHSH and CDR2 LQKENI. The CDR3 length is 14 residues. CDR3: CASSQGQGAYEQYF. The DNA for the CDR3 is TGTGCCAGCTCACAGGGACAGGGGGCTTACGAGCAGTACTTC.

The CDR3 reads CASSQVDDYGYTF. The CDR3 coding sequence is TGTGCCAGCAGCCAAGTGGATGACTATGGCTACACCTTC. The rearrangement links TRBV3-1 (or the pseudogene TRBV3-2) to TRBJ1-2; D unclear. Trimming left V 1 base short and J 3 bases short, with 6 bases between. Per germline, CDR1 LGHDT and CDR2 YNNKEL (reference sequence). This CDR3 has 13 amino acids.

V and J are TRBV7-6 and TRBJ1-5; 7 positions match TRBD1. This CDR3 spans 14 amino acids. The trim removed 0 bases at V and 9 bases at J, leaving 5 bases unmatched. The germline CDR1 and CDR2 sequences are SGHVS and FNYEAQ. The CDR3 is CASSLAGGDRPQHF. CDR3 DNA sequence: TGTGCCAGCAGCTTAGCGGGGGGGGACAGGCCCCAGCATTTT.

The chain is built from TRBV9 and TRBJ2-3; 7 bases are shared with TRBD2. The V and J ends lost 1 base and 1 base, in that order; junction bases with no gene match: 6. The germline gives CDR1 SGDLS, CDR2 YYNGEE. This CDR3 contains 16 residues. This CDR3 is CASSVRGDQGTDTQYF. The CDR3 nucleotides read TGTGCCAGCAGCGTACGGGGGGACCAAGGCACAGATACGCAGTATTTT.

The rearrangement uses TRBV5-1 and TRBJ2-1; D call uncertain. Trimming stripped 2 bases from V and 3 bases from J, with 9 bases between. This CDR3 region has 14 residues. Germline CDR1 is SGHRS and CDR2 is YFSETQ. The CDR3 sequence is CASSLRQSYNEQFF. CDR3 sequence (DNA): TGCGCCAGCAGCTTACGTCAAAGCTACAATGAGCAGTTCTTC. The whole variable domain, filled in from reference TRBV5-1 and TRBJ2-1, reads KAGVTQTPRYLIKTRGQQVTLSCSPISGHRSVSWYQQTPGQGLQFLFEYFSETQRNKGNFPGRFSGRQFSNSRSEMNVSTLELGDSALYLCASSLRQSYNEQFFGPGTRLTVL.

The V call is TRBV10-3, the J call TRBJ2-3, with 8 nucleotides matching TRBD2. V lost 5 bases and J lost 7; bases outside the gene matches: 17. CDR1 is ENHRY and CDR2 is SYGVKD in the germline V gene. The CDR3 has 17 residues. The CDR3 nucleotides read TGTGCCATCAGTAGATACTACCAGCGGGGGCCCCACAATACGCAGTATTTT. It is translated as CAISRYYQRGPHNTQYF.

The V gene is TRBV7-9, the J gene TRBJ1-2; D might be TRBD1 (5 bases). The CDR3 has 18 amino acids. Germline loops: CDR1 SEHNR, CDR2 FQNEAQ (reference sequence). Trimming removed 1 base at V and 4 bases at J, with 22 bases between. The CDR3 here is CASSLDLDMRASLYGYTF. In nucleotides, the CDR3 is TGTGCCAGCAGCTTAGATTTGGACATGAGGGCCAGCCTCTATGGCTACACCTTC.

The chain has TRBV7-8 and TRBJ2-5, with 8 bases identical to TRBD2. The V and J ends lost 5 bases and 4 bases, in that order; junction bases with no gene match: 3. The length of the CDR3 is 13 residues. The germline gives CDR1 SGHVS, CDR2 FQNEAQ. CDR3 protein: CASSPTSVETQYF. For the CDR3, the DNA is TGTGCCAGCAGCCCGACTAGCGTAGAGACCCAGTACTTC.

This chain links TRBV30 with TRBJ1-2; 11 bases are a match to TRBD1. This CDR3 has 16 amino acids. The J segment lost 3 bases and the V segment lost 5 bases, leaving 11 bases of the junction unmatched. Looked up from germline, CDR1 is GTSNPN and CDR2 is SVGIG (reference sequence). The CDR3 here is CAWSGTGGIGDYGYTF. The CDR3, as DNA: TGTGCCTGGTCCGGGACAGGGGGGATCGGTGACTATGGCTACACCTTC.

This chain links TRBV6-1 with TRBJ1-1; D unclear. CDR1 MNHNS and CDR2 SASEGT come from the germline V gene. V gave up 2 bases and J gave up 5 bases, with 9 bases separating them. The CDR3 extends over 13 amino acids. The CDR3 DNA reads TGTGCCAGCAGTGAACCACTTTCTACTGAAGCTTTCTTT. As protein: CASSEPLSTEAFF.